The clone carrying this T cell receptor (beta chain) was detected ten times or more. Its antigen remains unidentified. A lack of ophthalmopathy progression within 18 months defined stable Graves' hyperthyroidism. These data come from a study of T cells in Graves' hyperthyroidism and ophthalmopathy. General study points: Ophthalmopathy onset followed model prediction by a median about 6.5 months. Ophthalmopathy cases were set apart from stable hyperthyroidism by a 13 V-J model.

RNA transcripts gave rise to amplified TCR beta CDR3 regions. The TCR CDR3 first-round RT-PCR relied on the HTBI primer set. TCRdb recomputed calls from the multiplex PCR reads with MiXCR, one row per CDR3 protein. Altogether 300,000 to 400,000 distinct CDR3 sequences are present, about 20% being singletons, with the ten largest covering around 47%. The germline V gene encodes CDR1 SGHKS and CDR2 YYEKEE (reference sequence). CDR3 length: 12 residues. Trimming took 2 bases from V and 8 from J, leaving 7 bases between them. The sequenced sample was blood. The chain links TRBV5-5 to TRBJ1-4; the D is unclear. This TCR was recovered from a woman aged 45 to 65 with Graves' hyperthyroidism. The CDR3 coding sequence is TGTGCCAGCAGCTTTTTCGGGGAAAAACTGTTTTTT. It translates to CASSFFGEKLFF.